A selection of T cell receptor beta chains follows, all from one sample in a study of OX40 agonist ivuxolimab in advanced cancers. The protocol was immunoSEQ multiplex PCR, while the TCRdb copy is restricted to in-frame clones and leaves out a portion. The sample records over 45,000 clones, 75% to 85% being singletons. This sample comprised CD4+ or CD8+ T cells sorted from blood, obtained in a trial of the OX40 agonist ivuxolimab. These receptors were taken from an adult with an advanced solid tumor such as melanoma, head and neck, liver or kidney cancer. Each CDR3 is given with its conserved first and last residue. A D gene is named only where the DNA matches it firmly. Where a row states a size, it is once, few, many or the class of an expanded clone; other rows omit it.

D: .; J: TRBJ2-1; size: once; V: TRBV5-5; CDR3: CASSLVGTDNEQFF; DNA: TGTGCCAGCAGCTTGGTAGGGACCGACAATGAGCAGTTCTTC
D: .; J: TRBJ1-4; size: few; V: TRBV7-2; CDR3: CASSPQRLEKLFF; DNA: TGTGCCAGCAGCCCCCAGCGACTGGAAAAACTGTTTTTT
D: .; J: TRBJ2-6; size: .; V: TRBV6-5; CDR3: CASSYGGAGANVLTF; DNA: TGTGCCAGCAGTTACGGCGGCGCTGGGGCCAACGTCCTGACTTTC
D: .; J: TRBJ1-1; size: .; V: TRBV11-3; CDR3: CASSLTTRGTEAFF; DNA: TGTGCCAGCAGCCTCACAACCAGGGGAACTGAAGCTTTCTTT
D: .; J: TRBJ1-2; size: .; V: TRBV29-1; CDR3: CSVGVNYGYTF; DNA: TGCAGCGTCGGGGTAAACTATGGCTACACCTTC
D: TRBD1; J: TRBJ2-6; size: .; V: TRBV19; CDR3: CASSIVGGGNSGANVLTF; DNA: TGTGCCAGTAGTATAGTAGGGGGCGGAAACTCTGGGGCCAACGTCCTGACTTTC
D: .; J: TRBJ2-3; size: .; V: TRBV5-1; CDR3: CASSLQGLKRTDTQYF; DNA: TGCGCCAGCAGCTTACAGGGCCTCAAACGGACAGATACGCAGTATTTT
D: .; J: TRBJ1-2; size: .; V: TRBV27; CDR3: CASSLYGYYGYTF; DNA: TGTGCCAGCAGTTTATATGGGTACTATGGCTACACCTTC
D: TRBD1; J: TRBJ2-2; size: .; V: TRBV6-6; CDR3: CASTDPGTGRMFF; DNA: TGTGCCAGCACCGACCCAGGGACAGGGAGGATGTTTTTT
D: TRBD2; J: TRBJ2-1; size: .; V: TRBV7-2; CDR3: CASSLSRVAGGRLNEQFF; DNA: TGTGCCAGCAGCTTATCGCGGGTAGCGGGGGGCCGTCTAAATGAGCAGTTCTTC
D: TRBD2; J: TRBJ2-7; size: .; V: TRBV7-2; CDR3: CASSTVGLAGREQYF; DNA: TGTGCCAGCAGCACAGTCGGGCTAGCGGGGAGGGAGCAGTACTTC
D: .; J: TRBJ2-3; size: .; V: TRBV5-4; CDR3: CASSLDLGDTQYF; DNA: TGTGCCAGCAGCTTGGACCTGGGAGATACGCAGTATTTT
D: .; J: TRBJ1-2; size: .; V: TRBV7-2; CDR3: CASSLEGQTIYGYTF; DNA: TGTGCCAGCAGCTTAGAGGGCCAAACGATATATGGCTACACCTTC
D: .; J: TRBJ2-5; size: .; V: TRBV30; CDR3: CAWTPGHWETQYF; DNA: TGTGCCTGGACCCCGGGACACTGGGAGACCCAGTACTTC
D: TRBD1; J: TRBJ2-7; size: .; V: TRBV29-1; CDR3: CSVTGTGGYEQYF; DNA: TGCAGCGTTACCGGGACAGGGGGCTACGAGCAGTACTTC
D: .; J: TRBJ1-5; size: .; V: TRBV19; CDR3: CASSVQGYSNQPQHF; DNA: TGTGCCAGTAGTGTACAGGGATATAGCAATCAGCCCCAGCATTTT
D: .; J: TRBJ2-2; size: .; V: TRBV2; CDR3: CASSDYHTGELFF; DNA: TGTGCCAGCAGTGACTACCACACCGGGGAGCTGTTTTTT
D: .; J: TRBJ2-1; size: .; V: TRBV9; CDR3: CASSALTAYNEQFF; DNA: TGTGCCAGCAGCGCCCTGACAGCCTACAATGAGCAGTTCTTC
D: TRBD1; J: TRBJ2-7; size: .; V: TRBV11-1; CDR3: CASSFEGQAQRIQYF; DNA: TGTGCCAGCAGCTTCGAAGGACAGGCCCAGAGAATACAGTACTTC
D: .; J: TRBJ2-7; size: .; V: TRBV7-2; CDR3: CASSRTGYEQYF; DNA: TGTGCCAGCAGCCGGACGGGCTACGAGCAGTACTTC
D: .; J: TRBJ2-2; size: .; V: TRBV5-8; CDR3: CASSLVRELNTGELFF; DNA: TGTGCCAGCAGCTTGGTAAGGGAGTTGAACACCGGGGAGCTGTTTTTT
D: TRBD1; J: TRBJ1-1; size: .; V: TRBV6-5; CDR3: CASSLDRVSTEAFF; DNA: TGTGCCAGCAGCCTGGACAGGGTTTCCACTGAAGCTTTCTTT
D: .; J: TRBJ2-3; size: .; V: TRBV7-9; CDR3: CASSLARRSTDTQYF; DNA: TGTGCCAGCAGCTTAGCCCGAAGAAGCACAGATACGCAGTATTTT
D: TRBD1; J: TRBJ1-2; size: few; V: TRBV5-6; CDR3: CASSPAGQVYGYTF; DNA: TGTGCCAGCAGCCCCGCGGGACAGGTCTATGGCTACACCTTC
D: .; J: TRBJ1-6; size: .; V: TRBV7-8; CDR3: CASSLMGGNNSPLHF; DNA: TGTGCCAGCAGCCTCATGGGGGGAAATAATTCACCCCTCCACTTT
D: .; J: TRBJ1-2; size: .; V: TRBV4-2; CDR3: CASSLPTNYGYTF; DNA: TGTGCCAGCAGCCTCCCTACTAACTATGGCTACACCTTC
D: .; J: TRBJ2-5; size: once; V: TRBV11-1; CDR3: CASSGLYLYGQETQYF; DNA: TGTGCCAGCAGCGGTCTGTATCTATACGGCCAAGAGACCCAGTACTTC
D: TRBD2; J: TRBJ2-5; size: once; V: TRBV9; CDR3: CASSATITGGQETQYF; DNA: TGTGCCAGCAGCGCGACCATAACGGGGGGCCAAGAGACCCAGTACTTC
D: .; J: TRBJ2-3; size: .; V: TRBV5-1; CDR3: CASSLAGALGVGTQYF; DNA: TGCGCCAGCAGCTTGGCCGGGGCCCTCGGGGTAGGTACGCAGTATTTT
D: .; J: TRBJ2-7; size: .; V: TRBV6-6; CDR3: CASSYGDARQQYF; DNA: TGTGCCAGCAGTTACGGGGACGCGAGACAACAGTACTTC
D: .; J: TRBJ2-1; size: .; V: TRBV19; CDR3: CASSINQGSNEQFF; DNA: TGTGCCAGTAGTATTAACCAGGGCTCAAATGAGCAGTTCTTC